The 21 T cell receptor beta chains below all came from one sample that was sequenced in a study of T-cell reconstitution after alpha-beta-depleted transplantation in children. Using unique molecular identifiers, the investigators prepared the TCRbeta library. TCRdb recomputed calls from the PCR reads with MiXCR, one row per CDR3 protein. The repertoire holds some 550,000 distinct CDR3 sequences, with about 18% as singletons. The material sequenced was PBMCs from the stem cell graft donor, taken from the stem cell graft. The receptor source for this set is a human donor who donated a stem cell graft to a child with acute lymphoblastic leukemia.

This clonotype was detected only a few times. The chain recombines TRBV4-1 with TRBJ2-1; 9 positions match TRBD1. The V and J ends lost 0 bases and 6 bases, in that order; junction bases with no gene match: 9. Germline CDR1 is MGHRA and CDR2 is YSYEKL. The CDR3 loop spans 17 amino acids. The CDR3 spells CASSQDEGTGFVNEQFF. Written as DNA, the CDR3 is TGCGCCAGCAGCCAAGATGAAGGGACAGGGTTTGTCAATGAGCAGTTCTTC.

V and J are TRBV20-1 and TRBJ2-3; 10 bases are a match to TRBD2. Germline trimming cut 4 bases from V and 1 base from J; bases unmatched to any gene: 2. The CDR3 sequence is 14 residues long. Germline-derived CDR1 and CDR2 are DFQATT and SNEGSKA (reference sequence). The CDR3 loop reads CSAMSGGGTDTQYF. CDR3 nucleotide sequence: TGCAGTGCTATGAGCGGGGGGGGCACAGATACGCAGTATTTT.

This clonotype was observed a handful of times. This chain uses TRBV6-1 with TRBJ1-1; D ambiguous. Germline V lookup: CDR1 MNHNS, CDR2 SASEGT. The V gene lost 5 bases and the J gene lost 11 bases, with 24 bases spanning the gap. The CDR3 consists of 15 residues. CDR3 loop: CASSPDLKIGAGAFF. Written as DNA, the CDR3 is TGTGCCAGCAGTCCGGACCTTAAAATCGGTGCTGGGGCTTTCTTT.

This chain links TRBV11-1 with TRBJ1-1; TRBD1 agrees at 11 bases. Germline-derived CDR1 and CDR2 are SGHAT and FQDESV (reference sequence). After removal of 0 bases from V and 1 base from J, the junction contained 10 bases not matched to a gene. The CDR3 is 19 residues long. The CDR3 DNA reads TGTGCCAGCAGCTTAGCGGCTGGACAGGGGGCGTGGGGGAACACTGAAGCTTTCTTT. This translates into CASSLAAGQGAWGNTEAFF.

V usage is TRBV7-9 and J usage is TRBJ1-5; D is undetermined. V was cut by 5 bases and J by 5 bases, with 13 bases left in between. Germline values: CDR1 SEHNR, CDR2 FQNEAQ (reference sequence). The CDR3 has 14 amino acids. The DNA for the CDR3 is TGTGCCAGCAGCATAGGGAATGCGGATCAGCCCCAGCATTTT. It codes for CASSIGNADQPQHF.

This clonotype was observed a few times. The rearrangement joins TRBV27 to TRBJ1-5, with D hard to call. The CDR3 extends over 16 amino acids. V gave up 8 bases and J gave up 4 bases, with 21 bases separating them. The germline CDR1 and CDR2 sequences are MNHEY and SMNVEV (reference sequence). For the CDR3, the DNA is TGTGCCAGCCGTTCCATGGGGAGGACGAAAAATCAGCCCCAGCATTTT. It specifies CASRSMGRTKNQPQHF.

V usage is TRBV5-5 and J usage is TRBJ2-2; no firm D call. Germline V CDR1 and CDR2: SGHKS, YYEKEE (reference sequence). V gave up 5 bases and J gave up 4 bases, with 18 bases separating them. CDR3 length: 16 amino acids. The CDR3 is CASRDWPRSSTGELFF. The CDR3 DNA reads TGTGCCAGCAGGGATTGGCCCCGGTCGAGCACCGGGGAGCTGTTTTTT.

This clonotype appeared a few times. The rearrangement links TRBV20-1 to TRBJ2-3, with 7 bases fitting TRBD2. Germline trimming cut 6 bases from V and 2 bases from J; bases unmatched to any gene: 11. CDR3 size: 15 residues. Germline lookup yields CDR1 DFQATT and CDR2 SNEGSKA (reference sequence). The CDR3 DNA sequence: TGCAGTGCCATTAGAGCGGGATTAGTCACAGATACGCAGTATTTT. It encodes CSAIRAGLVTDTQYF.

The V gene is TRBV29-1, the J gene TRBJ1-5, with a possible D match to TRBD1 (5 bases). Between the trimmed V and J ends, which lost 6 bases and 2 bases, there was a span of 17 bases. The germline gives CDR1 SQVTM, CDR2 ANQGSEA. This CDR3 is 15 amino acids long. The CDR3 DNA sequence: TGCAGCGTCGCCCTGGGGGGATCAGGCAATCAGCCCCAGCATTTT. Translated: CSVALGGSGNQPQHF.

This chain links TRBV6-5 with TRBJ1-2; D remains ambiguous. Per germline, CDR1 MNHEY and CDR2 SVGAGI. Trimming removed 0 bases from V and 4 bases from J, with 9 bases in between. There are 14 residues in the CDR3. CDR3: CASSYSDTLYGYTF. The CDR3 DNA follows: TGTGCCAGCAGTTACTCTGACACGCTCTATGGCTACACCTTC.

J is TRBJ2-7 and V is TRBV5-1; 7 bases are a match to TRBD1. Trimming at V came to 3 bases and at J to 3 bases, leaving 12 bases not matched to a gene. This CDR3 region has 16 residues. Germline CDR1 SGHRS, CDR2 YFSETQ. The CDR3 DNA sequence: TGCGCCAGCAGCTCATCTCCGACAGGGCAGCGCTACGAGCAGTACTTC. Its protein product is CASSSSPTGQRYEQYF.

J is TRBJ2-1 and V is TRBV20-1; D possibly matches TRBD1 or TRBD2 (6 bases each). This CDR3 comprises 16 residues. From germline, CDR1 is DFQATT and CDR2 SNEGSKA (reference sequence). Trimming removed 3 bases from V and 0 bases from J, with 15 bases in between. In DNA form, the CDR3 reads TGCAGTGCTAGGAGAGGGGGGCCCCGCTCCTACAATGAGCAGTTCTTC. This codes for CSARRGGPRSYNEQFF.

This clonotype occurred a few times. This chain connects TRBV27 to TRBJ1-1; D may be TRBD1 (6 bases). Per the germline V gene, CDR1 is MNHEY and CDR2 is SMNVEV (reference sequence). V lost 3 bases and J 0 bases, leaving 14 bases between the germline ends. This CDR3 contains 16 residues. The CDR3 DNA reads TGTGCCAGCAGTTTGGGGGGGGGCATGGTGAACACTGAAGCTTTCTTT. It translates to CASSLGGGMVNTEAFF.

V usage is TRBV5-1 and J usage is TRBJ2-1; 11 nucleotides line up with TRBD2. V dropped 5 bases and J dropped 2; count of bases not matched to a gene: 0. The CDR3 has 14 residues. Germline loops: CDR1 SGHRS, CDR2 YFSETQ. This chain's CDR3 is CASRTSGAYNEQFF. For the CDR3, the DNA is TGCGCCAGCAGGACTAGCGGGGCCTACAATGAGCAGTTCTTC.

CDR3 DNA sequence: TGTGCCAGCAGCGACCCCGACAGGGGGCGGAATGAGCAGTTCTTC. This gives the protein CASSDPDRGRNEQFF. The rearrangement joins TRBV5-6 to TRBJ2-1, with 10 bases lining up with TRBD1. There are 15 residues in the CDR3. Per the germline V gene, CDR1 is SGHDT and CDR2 is YYEEEE. V dropped 4 bases and J dropped 7; count of bases not matched to a gene: 8.

This clonotype was seen only a few times. The chain recombines TRBV11-2 with TRBJ1-2, with 11 bases identical to TRBD1. The junction had 12 bases not matched to a gene; V was cut back by 7 bases and J by 8 bases. The CDR3 spans 15 residues. CDR1 is SGHAT, CDR2 FQNNGV, per germline. CDR3 sequence: CASTSGGQGASGYTF. DNA of the CDR3: TGTGCCAGCACCTCGGGCGGACAGGGGGCGTCGGGCTACACCTTC.

This clonotype was picked up many times. The chain recombines TRBV5-1 with TRBJ2-2, with D possibly TRBD2 on 6 matching bases. V lost 0 bases, J lost 6 bases, and 6 bases lay in between. The length of the CDR3 is 13 residues. Germline V CDR1 and CDR2: SGHRS, YFSETQ. The CDR3: CASSLERAGELFF. Written as DNA, the CDR3 is TGCGCCAGCAGCTTGGAGCGGGCCGGGGAGCTGTTTTTT.

In this sample, this clonotype turned up a few times. This chain joins TRBV4-1 and TRBJ2-2; D may be TRBD1 (7 bases). V lost 0 bases, J lost 15 bases, and 29 bases lay in between. The CDR3 sequence is 18 residues long. The V gene's germline CDR1 is MGHRA and CDR2 YSYEKL. The CDR3 bases are TGCGCCAGCAGCCAAGAAGGGAGGCAGGGGGGACCTCCGGGGAAAGTGTTTTTT. Translated: CASSQEGRQGGPPGKVFF.

This clonotype was recorded a few times. The chain couples TRBV9 to TRBJ2-4, with D tentatively TRBD1 or TRBD2 (5 bases each). The CDR3 totals 13 residues. V lost 3 bases to trimming and J lost 7 bases, with 11 bases between them. Germline loops: CDR1 SGDLS, CDR2 YYNGEE. CDR3 sequence: CASSGEGNNIQYF. The CDR3 DNA follows: TGTGCCAGCAGCGGAGAGGGGAACAACATTCAGTACTTC. Filled out from reference TRBV9 and TRBJ2-4, the complete variable domain reads DSGVTQTPKHLITATGQRVTLRCSPRSGDLSVYWYQQSLDQGLQFLIQYYNGEERAKGNILERFSAQQFPDLHSELNLSSLELGDSALYFCASSGEGNNIQYFGAGTRLSVL.

CDR3 region: CATSSWTDRQFF. The DNA of the CDR3 is TGTGCCACCAGCAGCTGGACAGACCGCCAGTTCTTC. J is TRBJ2-1 and V is TRBV15, with D tentatively TRBD1 (6 bases). V shed 3 bases and J shed 13 bases, with 13 bases lying between them. The CDR3 is 12 residues long. The germline CDR1 and CDR2 sequences are LNHNV and YYDKDF (reference sequence).

The rearrangement joins TRBV5-6 to TRBJ1-1, with a tentative D call TRBD1 (6 bases). The V end was cut by 7 bases, the J end by 3 bases, with 10 bases between. CDR1 is SGHDT and CDR2 is YYEEEE in the germline V gene. This CDR3 contains 12 residues. The CDR3 here is CASQGGYTEAFF. The CDR3 region has the DNA TGTGCCAGCCAAGGGGGGTACACTGAAGCTTTCTTT. Full variable domain (missing parts from reference TRBV5-6 and TRBJ1-1): DAGVTQSPTHLIKTRGQQVTLRCSPKSGHDTVSWYQQALGQGPQFIFQYYEEEERQRGNFPDRFSGHQFPNYSSELNVNALLLGDSALYLCASQGGYTEAFFGQGTRLTVV.